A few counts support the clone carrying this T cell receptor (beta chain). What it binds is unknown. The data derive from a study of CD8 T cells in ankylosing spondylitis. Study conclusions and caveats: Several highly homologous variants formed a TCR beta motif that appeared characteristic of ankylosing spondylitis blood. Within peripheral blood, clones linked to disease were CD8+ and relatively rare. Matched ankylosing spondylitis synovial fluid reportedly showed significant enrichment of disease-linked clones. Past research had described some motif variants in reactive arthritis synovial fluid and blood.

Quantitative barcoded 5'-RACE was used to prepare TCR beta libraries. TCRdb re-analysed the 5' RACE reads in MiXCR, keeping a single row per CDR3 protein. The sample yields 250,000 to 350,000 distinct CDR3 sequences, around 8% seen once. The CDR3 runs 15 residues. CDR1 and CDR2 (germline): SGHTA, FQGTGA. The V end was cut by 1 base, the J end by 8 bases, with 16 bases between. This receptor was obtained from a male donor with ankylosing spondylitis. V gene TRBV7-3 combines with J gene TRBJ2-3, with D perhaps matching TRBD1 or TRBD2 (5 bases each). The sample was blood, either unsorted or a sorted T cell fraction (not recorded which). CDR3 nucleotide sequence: TGTGCCAGCAGCTTAAGGGGCTGGGACGGCGGTACGCAGTATTTT. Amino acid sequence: CASSLRGWDGGTQYF.